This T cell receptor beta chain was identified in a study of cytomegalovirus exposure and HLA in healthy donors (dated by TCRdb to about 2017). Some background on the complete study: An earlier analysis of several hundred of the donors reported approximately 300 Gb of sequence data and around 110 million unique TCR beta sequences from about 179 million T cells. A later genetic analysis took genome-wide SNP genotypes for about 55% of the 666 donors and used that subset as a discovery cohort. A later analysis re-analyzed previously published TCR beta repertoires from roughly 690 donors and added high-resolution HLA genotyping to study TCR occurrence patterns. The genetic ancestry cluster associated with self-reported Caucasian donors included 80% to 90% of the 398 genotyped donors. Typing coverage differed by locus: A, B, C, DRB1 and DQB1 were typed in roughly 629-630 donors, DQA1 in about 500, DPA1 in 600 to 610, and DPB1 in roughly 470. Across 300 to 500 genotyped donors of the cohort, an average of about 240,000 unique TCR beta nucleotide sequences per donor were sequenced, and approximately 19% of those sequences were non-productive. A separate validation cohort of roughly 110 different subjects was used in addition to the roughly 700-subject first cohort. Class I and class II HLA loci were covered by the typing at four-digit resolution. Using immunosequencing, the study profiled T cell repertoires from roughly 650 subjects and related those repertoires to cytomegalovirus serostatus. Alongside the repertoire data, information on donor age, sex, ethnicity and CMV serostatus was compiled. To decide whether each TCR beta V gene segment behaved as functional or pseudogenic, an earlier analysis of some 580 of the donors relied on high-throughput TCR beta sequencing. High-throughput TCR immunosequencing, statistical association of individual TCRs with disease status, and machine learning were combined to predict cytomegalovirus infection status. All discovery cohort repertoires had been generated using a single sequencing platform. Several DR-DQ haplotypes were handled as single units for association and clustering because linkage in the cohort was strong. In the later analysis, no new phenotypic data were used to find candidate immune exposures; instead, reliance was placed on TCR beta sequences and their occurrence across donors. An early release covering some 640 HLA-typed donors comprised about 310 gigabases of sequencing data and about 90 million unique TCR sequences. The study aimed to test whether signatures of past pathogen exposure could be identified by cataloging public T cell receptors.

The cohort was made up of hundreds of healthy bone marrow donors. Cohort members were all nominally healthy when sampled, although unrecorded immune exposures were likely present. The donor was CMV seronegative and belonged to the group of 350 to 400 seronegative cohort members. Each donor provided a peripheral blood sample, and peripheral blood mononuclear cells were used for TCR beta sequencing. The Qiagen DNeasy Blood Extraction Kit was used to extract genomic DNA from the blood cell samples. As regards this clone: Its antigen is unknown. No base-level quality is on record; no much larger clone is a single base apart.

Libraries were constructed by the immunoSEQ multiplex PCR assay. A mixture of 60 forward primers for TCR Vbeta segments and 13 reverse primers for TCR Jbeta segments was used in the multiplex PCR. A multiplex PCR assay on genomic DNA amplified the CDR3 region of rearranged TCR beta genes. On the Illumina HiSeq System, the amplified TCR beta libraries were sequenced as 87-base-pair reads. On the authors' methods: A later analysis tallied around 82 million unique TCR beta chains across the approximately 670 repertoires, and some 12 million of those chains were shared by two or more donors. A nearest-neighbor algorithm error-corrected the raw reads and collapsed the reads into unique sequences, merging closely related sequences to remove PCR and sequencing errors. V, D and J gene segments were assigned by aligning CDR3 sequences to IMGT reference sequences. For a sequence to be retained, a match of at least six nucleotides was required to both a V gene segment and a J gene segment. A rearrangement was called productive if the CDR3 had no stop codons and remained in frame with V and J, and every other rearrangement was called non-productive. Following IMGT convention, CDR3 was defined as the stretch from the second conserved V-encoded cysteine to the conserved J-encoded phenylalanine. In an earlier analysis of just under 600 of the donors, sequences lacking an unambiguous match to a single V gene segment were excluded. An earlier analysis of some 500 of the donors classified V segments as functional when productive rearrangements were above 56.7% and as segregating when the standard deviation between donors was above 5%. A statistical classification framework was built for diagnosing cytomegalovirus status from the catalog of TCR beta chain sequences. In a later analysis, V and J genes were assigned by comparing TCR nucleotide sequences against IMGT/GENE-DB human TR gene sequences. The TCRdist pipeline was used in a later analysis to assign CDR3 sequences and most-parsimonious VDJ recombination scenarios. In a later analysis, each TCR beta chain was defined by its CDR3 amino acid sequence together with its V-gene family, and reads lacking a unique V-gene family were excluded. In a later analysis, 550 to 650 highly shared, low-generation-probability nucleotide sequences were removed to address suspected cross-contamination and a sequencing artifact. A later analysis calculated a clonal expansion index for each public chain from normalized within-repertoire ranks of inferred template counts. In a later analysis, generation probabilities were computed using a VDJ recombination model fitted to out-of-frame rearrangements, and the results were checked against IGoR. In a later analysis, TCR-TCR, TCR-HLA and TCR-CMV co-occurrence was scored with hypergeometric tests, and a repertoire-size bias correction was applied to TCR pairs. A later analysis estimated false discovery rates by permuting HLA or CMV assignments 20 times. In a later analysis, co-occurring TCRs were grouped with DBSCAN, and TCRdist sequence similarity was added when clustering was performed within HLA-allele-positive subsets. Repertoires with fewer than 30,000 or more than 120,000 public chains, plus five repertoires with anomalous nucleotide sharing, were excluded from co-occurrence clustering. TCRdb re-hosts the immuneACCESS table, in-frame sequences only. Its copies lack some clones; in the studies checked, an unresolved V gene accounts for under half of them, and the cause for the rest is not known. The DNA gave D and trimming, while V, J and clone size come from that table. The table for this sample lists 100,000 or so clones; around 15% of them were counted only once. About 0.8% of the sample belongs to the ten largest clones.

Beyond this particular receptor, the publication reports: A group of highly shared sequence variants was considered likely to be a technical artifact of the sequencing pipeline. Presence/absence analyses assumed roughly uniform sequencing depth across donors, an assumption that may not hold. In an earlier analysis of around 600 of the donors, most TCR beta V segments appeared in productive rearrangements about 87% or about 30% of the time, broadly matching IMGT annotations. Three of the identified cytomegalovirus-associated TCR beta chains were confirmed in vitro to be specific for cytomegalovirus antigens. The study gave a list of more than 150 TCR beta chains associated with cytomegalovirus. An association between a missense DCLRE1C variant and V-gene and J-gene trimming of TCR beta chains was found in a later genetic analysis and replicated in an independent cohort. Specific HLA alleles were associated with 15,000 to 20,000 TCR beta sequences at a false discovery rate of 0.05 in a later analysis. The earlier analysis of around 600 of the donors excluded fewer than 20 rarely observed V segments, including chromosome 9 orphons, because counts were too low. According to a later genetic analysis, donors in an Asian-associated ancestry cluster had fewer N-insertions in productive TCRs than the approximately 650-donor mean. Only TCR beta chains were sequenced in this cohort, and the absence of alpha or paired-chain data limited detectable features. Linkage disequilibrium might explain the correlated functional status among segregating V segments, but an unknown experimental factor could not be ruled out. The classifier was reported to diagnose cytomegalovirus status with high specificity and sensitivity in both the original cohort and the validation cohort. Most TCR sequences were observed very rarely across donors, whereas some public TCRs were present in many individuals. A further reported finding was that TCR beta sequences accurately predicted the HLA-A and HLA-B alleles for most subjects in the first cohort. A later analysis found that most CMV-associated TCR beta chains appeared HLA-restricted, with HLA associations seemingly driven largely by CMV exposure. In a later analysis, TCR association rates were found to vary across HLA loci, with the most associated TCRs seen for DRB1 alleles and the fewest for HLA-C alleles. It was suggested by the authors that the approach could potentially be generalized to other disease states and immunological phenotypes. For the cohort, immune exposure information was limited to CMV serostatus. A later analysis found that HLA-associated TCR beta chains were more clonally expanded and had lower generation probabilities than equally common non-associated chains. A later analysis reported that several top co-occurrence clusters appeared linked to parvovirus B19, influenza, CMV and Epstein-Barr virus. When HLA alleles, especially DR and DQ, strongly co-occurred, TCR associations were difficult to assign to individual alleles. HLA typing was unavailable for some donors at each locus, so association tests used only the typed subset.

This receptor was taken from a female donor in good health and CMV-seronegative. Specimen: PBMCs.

The CDR3 sequence is CACGTGRETQYF. The DNA sequence is TGTGCCTGCGGGACAGGGAGGGAGACCCAGTACTTC. The chain joins TRBV30 to TRBJ2-5, and 9 junctional nucleotides match TRBD1. The CDR3 runs 12 residues from the cysteine to the phenylalanine. Just the 36-base CDR3 DNA is kept, in frame starting at base 1. CDR1 and CDR2 are drawn from the germline V gene (reference sequence): GTSNPN, SVGIG. Trimming removed 6 bases from V and 5 bases from J; the gene matches leave 4 bases unexplained. When the CDR3 is completed using the reference TRBV30 and TRBJ2-5 genes on either side, the full variable domain is SQTIHQWPATLVQPVGSPLSLECTVEGTSNPNLYWYRQAAGRGLQLLFYSVGIGQISSEVPQNLSASRPQDRQFILSSKKLLLSDSGFYLCACGTGRETQYFGPGTRLLVL.